These 27 T cell receptor beta chains were sequenced from one sample in a study of T cell responses to AZD1222 COVID-19 vaccine. Profiling relied on immunoSEQ multiplex PCR, and the TCRdb table lists in-frame clones only, not all of them. The data show some 140,000 clones, 88% seen once. The sample in question was peripheral blood, obtained on day 0 of AZD1222 vaccination. The origin of the receptors is an adult in good health.

The J gene is TRBJ1-5, the V gene TRBV4-1; possibly TRBD1 for D (5 bases). This CDR3 is 18 amino acids long. Trimming removed 0 bases from V and 6 bases from J, with 21 bases in between. In germline, CDR1 is MGHRA, CDR2 YSYEKL. The CDR3 DNA reads as TGCGCCAGCAGCCAAGATTTAACAGGAATTATTAGCGGTCAGCCCCAGCATTTT. Translated: CASSQDLTGIISGQPQHF.

The DNA of the CDR3 is TGTGCCAGCAGCCCGGGTGGGGGGCGCCGACCATGGGACGAGCAGTACTTC. This translates into CASSPGGGRRPWDEQYF. V gene TRBV7-9 combines with J gene TRBJ2-7; D may correspond to TRBD1 or TRBD2 (6 bases each). Germline V lookup: CDR1 SEHNR, CDR2 FQNEAQ (reference sequence). The CDR3 covers 17 residues. Trimming pared 5 bases from V and 5 bases from J, leaving 25 bases between.

This clone was recorded only once. The chain links TRBV7-2 to TRBJ1-1, with a weak D call TRBD1 (5 bases). The ends were cut back, 5 bases at V and 10 bases at J, with 17 bases in the middle. The CDR3 consists of 13 residues. Germline CDR1 and CDR2: SGHTA and FQGNSA. The CDR3 DNA follows: TGTGCCAGCAGCAAGACAGATCGCTTGGGAGCTTTCTTT. It encodes CASSKTDRLGAFF.

The V call is TRBV19, the J call TRBJ2-4, with D perhaps matching TRBD1 (5 bases). CDR3 size: 15 residues. Between the trimmed V and J ends, which lost 1 base and 2 bases, there was a span of 9 bases. Germline V gene sequence: CDR1 LNHDA, CDR2 SQIVND (reference sequence). The CDR3 protein is CASSIAGWPKNIQYF. CDR3 nucleotide sequence: TGTGCCAGTAGTATAGCAGGGTGGCCCAAAAACATTCAGTACTTC.

The chain couples TRBV5-5 to TRBJ2-3, with 8 bases aligning to TRBD2. Germline V gene data show CDR1 as SGHKS and CDR2 as YYEKEE (reference sequence). This CDR3 comprises 16 residues. Germline trimming cut 3 bases from V and 5 bases from J; bases unmatched to any gene: 11. DNA of the CDR3: TGTGCCAGCAGCTCCCTCCGGGGGGGGCCGGGAGATACGCAGTATTTT. Protein product: CASSSLRGGPGDTQYF.

This clone was seen a few times. V usage is TRBV6-1 and J usage is TRBJ1-1, with TRBD1 identical over 7 bases. This CDR3 region has 17 residues. The ends lost 4 bases at V and 0 bases at J; junction bases unmatched: 11. The germline V gene has CDR1 MNHNS and CDR2 SASEGT. CDR3 bases: TGTGCCAGCAGTGGCGGCGGGACAGTTCTTATGAACACTGAAGCTTTCTTT. This codes for CASSGGGTVLMNTEAFF.

The chain has TRBV5-6 and TRBJ2-3; D unresolved. Trimming pared 0 bases from V and 0 bases from J, leaving 5 bases between. Germline CDR1 and CDR2: SGHDT and YYEEEE. This CDR3 has 14 amino acids. In nucleotides, the CDR3 is TGTGCCAGCAGCTTGGTGCTGAGCACAGATACGCAGTATTTT. It translates to CASSLVLSTDTQYF.

This clone turned up a few times. V gene TRBV6-5 combines with J gene TRBJ1-5; D possibly corresponds to TRBD1 (6 bases). Trimming took 6 bases from V and 4 from J, leaving 13 bases between them. This CDR3 spans 14 amino acids. Germline values: CDR1 MNHEY, CDR2 SVGAGI. CDR3 nucleotide sequence: TGTGCCAGCAGCAAAAGGGGGGGAAATCAGCCCCAGCATTTT. Protein: CASSKRGGNQPQHF.

The genes are TRBV6-2 or TRBV6-3 and TRBJ1-2; D might be TRBD1 (5 bases). The V end lost 6 bases, the J end lost 2 bases, and 10 bases lay between the germline ends. Germline-derived CDR1 and CDR2 are MNHEY and SVGEGT. The CDR3 runs 13 residues. The CDR3 DNA reads as TGTGCCAGCAGCGAGGCAGGGAACTATGGCTACACCTTC. Its translation is CASSEAGNYGYTF.

This chain links TRBV28 with TRBJ1-5, with TRBD1 identical over 8 bases. V was pared by 4 bases and J by 7 bases, with 3 bases of the junction left unmatched. Per germline, CDR1 MDHEN and CDR2 SYDVKM. This CDR3 is built from 13 residues. The CDR3 bases are TGTGCCAGCAGTTCGACAGGGGACCAGCCCCAGCATTTT. Translating gives CASSSTGDQPQHF.

The rearrangement joins TRBV6-6 to TRBJ2-7; D not certain. This CDR3 contains 13 residues. The ends were cut back, 2 bases at V and 1 base at J, with 6 bases in the middle. Germline lookup yields CDR1 MNHNY and CDR2 SVGAGI (reference sequence). CDR3 bases: TGTGCCAGCAGTTACGTTGAGTCCTACGAGCAGTACTTC. Protein product: CASSYVESYEQYF.

This clone came up once. The V call is TRBV12-5, the J call TRBJ2-1; 8 nucleotides match TRBD1. Looked up from germline, CDR1 is LGHNT and CDR2 is FRNRAP. This CDR3 contains 14 residues. Trimming cost V 5 bases and J 5 bases; bases outside gene matches: 5. The CDR3 reads CASGTLDRDNEQFF. CDR3 DNA: TGTGCTAGTGGTACTCTGGACAGGGACAATGAGCAGTTCTTC.

The chain combines TRBV10-1 with TRBJ1-1; no firm D call. V was cut by 6 bases and J by 5 bases, with 13 bases left in between. The CDR3 has 13 amino acids. Per germline, CDR1 WNHNN and CDR2 SYGVQD (reference sequence). CDR3 DNA: TGCGCCAGCAGCCCTCCCGGAGGAACTGAAGCTTTCTTT. It is translated as CASSPPGGTEAFF.

The V gene is TRBV20-1, the J gene TRBJ1-6; TRBD1 agrees at 7 bases. This CDR3 is built from 14 residues. Trimming at V came to 3 bases and at J to 10 bases, leaving 9 bases not matched to a gene. Per the germline V gene, CDR1 is DFQATT and CDR2 is SNEGSKA (reference sequence). The CDR3 protein is CSASRQGRESPLHF. DNA of the CDR3: TGCAGTGCTAGTCGACAGGGACGAGAATCACCCCTCCACTTT.

V is TRBV18 and J is TRBJ2-7; a possible D gene is TRBD1 (5 bases). Trimming took 5 bases from V and 6 from J, leaving 14 bases between them. Germline loops: CDR1 KGHSH, CDR2 LQKENI. CDR3 length: 13 amino acids. The CDR3 spells CASSMTVTGEQYF. The CDR3 coding sequence is TGTGCCAGCTCAATGACAGTGACGGGCGAGCAGTACTTC.

The table lists this clone with a count of one. The chain has TRBV11-2 and TRBJ2-5; perhaps TRBD1 as D (6 bases). CDR3 length: 14 residues. Germline V gene data show CDR1 as SGHAT and CDR2 as FQNNGV. V lost 4 bases to trimming and J lost 5 bases, with 14 bases between them. The CDR3 DNA reads as TGTGCCAGCAGCTCACAGGGTTTACGGGAGACCCAGTACTTC. Amino acids: CASSSQGLRETQYF.

The chain links TRBV6-2 or TRBV6-3 to TRBJ1-5, with unresolved D. Trimming cost V 2 bases and J 0 bases, with 14 bases left between them. This CDR3 spans 17 amino acids. CDR1 and CDR2 (germline): MNHEY, SVGEGT. The CDR3 sequence: CASSYPPFGHSNQPQHF. CDR3 DNA: TGTGCCAGCAGTTACCCCCCGTTCGGTCATAGCAATCAGCCCCAGCATTTT.

This chain joins TRBV27 and TRBJ2-7; D is ambiguous. The germline V gene encodes CDR1 MNHEY and CDR2 SMNVEV (reference sequence). V dropped 2 bases and J dropped 3 bases, with 14 bases sitting between them. The CDR3 covers 15 residues. The CDR3: CASSLNVGTSYEQYF. DNA of the CDR3: TGTGCCAGCAGTTTAAATGTGGGAACAAGCTACGAGCAGTACTTC.

V gene TRBV19 combines with J gene TRBJ2-3, with a tentative D call TRBD2 (6 bases). V was pared by 5 bases and J by 4 bases, with 22 bases between. Germline CDR1 and CDR2: LNHDA and SQIVND (reference sequence). The CDR3 runs 17 residues. The CDR3 DNA reads as TGTGCCAGTAGTCCAAATCGACTAGGCCGAAATCCAGATACGCAGTATTTT. Translating it yields CASSPNRLGRNPDTQYF.

The V and J genes are TRBV18 and TRBJ2-7, with D perhaps given as TRBD1 or TRBD2 (5 bases each). Trimming left V 3 bases short and J 2 bases short, with 11 bases between. CDR3 length equals 14 residues. Germline V gene sequence: CDR1 KGHSH, CDR2 LQKENI. CDR3 DNA: TGTGCCAGCTCACCGGGGATGGGGGCCTACGAGCAGTACTTC. This gives the protein CASSPGMGAYEQYF.

CDR3 DNA: TGTGCCAGCAGTGGGACAGCGTTTAATTCACCCCTCCACTTT. Its protein is CASSGTAFNSPLHF. The chain uses TRBV6-4 and TRBJ1-6, with TRBD1 as a possible D gene (6 bases). The CDR3 contains 14 residues. The germline CDR1 and CDR2 sequences are MRHNA and SNTAGT. The V and J ends lost 4 bases and 6 bases respectively, with 10 bases between them.

J is TRBJ2-3 and V is TRBV9; D unclear. Germline values: CDR1 SGDLS, CDR2 YYNGEE. The CDR3 loop spans 17 amino acids. V lost 0 bases and J 2 bases, leaving 16 bases between the germline ends. CDR3 DNA: TGTGCCAGCAGCGTAGCACCTACCGGGCCGACCACAGATACGCAGTATTTT. Translated, it gives CASSVAPTGPTTDTQYF.

This chain links TRBV7-9 with TRBJ1-2, with unresolved D. Germline V gene lookup returns CDR1 SEHNR and CDR2 FQNEAQ (reference sequence). The ends were cut back, 5 bases at V and 5 bases at J, with 12 bases in the middle. There are 13 residues in the CDR3. The DNA of the CDR3 is TGTGCCAGCAGCCGAACCCCAAGGTATGGCTACACCTTC. Translated, it gives CASSRTPRYGYTF. The variable domain in full, completed from reference TRBV7-9 and TRBJ1-2, reads DTGVSQNPRHKITKRGQNVTFRCDPISEHNRLYWYRQTLGQGPEFLTYFQNEAQLEKSRLLSDRFSAERPKGSFSTLEIQRTEQGDSAMYLCASSRTPRYGYTFGSGTRLTVV.

The rearrangement uses TRBV4-3 and TRBJ2-1; 8 nucleotides align to TRBD2. Germline CDR1 is LGHNA and CDR2 is YSLEER. V trimming: 3 bases; J trimming: 9 bases; junction bases outside the gene matches: 1. The CDR3 spans 12 residues. The CDR3 loop reads CASSHAGGEQFF. CDR3 nucleotide sequence: TGCGCCAGCAGCCATGCGGGGGGTGAGCAGTTCTTC.

This clone was detected a few times. The rearrangement uses TRBV7-2 and TRBJ1-2; 8 bases match TRBD1. CDR1 is SGHTA, CDR2 FQGNSA, per germline. V gave up 3 bases and J gave up 7 bases; unmatched junction bases: 10. This CDR3 has 15 residues. CDR3 in DNA: TGTGCCAGCAGCTTTGGACAGGGTGAGTCATCTGGCTACACCTTC. It translates to CASSFGQGESSGYTF.

This sequence joins TRBV25-1 and TRBJ1-2; unclear D gene. This CDR3 has 13 amino acids. V lost 2 bases, J lost 8 bases, and 12 bases lay in between. Looked up from germline, CDR1 is MGHDK and CDR2 is SYGVNS. The CDR3 is CASSELRAEGYTF. The CDR3 coding sequence is TGTGCCAGCAGTGAACTCCGGGCAGAGGGCTACACCTTC.

This rearrangement joins TRBV2 to TRBJ1-6, with D uncertain. The CDR3 runs 12 residues. Trimming took 8 bases from V and 8 from J, leaving 10 bases between them. Germline V gene lookup returns CDR1 SNHLY and CDR2 FYNNEI. CDR3 bases: TGTGCCAGCGGAGAGGGTTATTCACCCCTCCACTTT. Amino acid sequence: CASGEGYSPLHF.